This entry lists 9 T cell receptor beta chains sequenced from one sample in a study of T cell repertoires in cytomegalovirus infection. For these TCRs, the target antigens are not known. TCRdb re-analysed the reads in MiXCR, keeping a single row per CDR3 protein. The top ten hold roughly 50% of the sample, which has 150,000 or so distinct CDR3 sequences, about 32% seen once. Sequenced material: CD8+ T cells from cultured PBMCs, taken from culture after CMV antigen stimulation. Every receptor here comes from a human donor in good health (CMV status not recorded). Some clones in this sample may be carry-over from other donors' samples.

This clonotype was counted a few times. The gene calls are TRBV7-9 and TRBJ2-1; D uncertain. The CDR3 sequence is 17 residues long. Trimming removed 5 bases at V and 3 bases at J, with 20 bases between. In germline, CDR1 is SEHNR, CDR2 FQNEAQ (reference sequence). The CDR3 spells CASSPWVGGWGYNEQFF. The CDR3 DNA follows: TGTGCCAGCAGCCCCTGGGTGGGCGGCTGGGGCTACAATGAGCAGTTCTTC.

V usage is TRBV2 and J usage is TRBJ2-5; TRBD2 agrees at 11 bases. Germline values: CDR1 SNHLY, CDR2 FYNNEI. The CDR3 is 15 residues long. The V and J ends lost 4 bases and 3 bases, in that order; junction bases with no gene match: 4. CDR3 residues: CASSASGGTEETQYF. In nucleotides, the CDR3 is TGTGCCAGCAGTGCTAGCGGGGGGACTGAAGAGACCCAGTACTTC.

This clonotype was picked up many times. The chain carries TRBV7-9 and TRBJ2-7; D gene unclear. V was trimmed by 1 base and J by 6 bases, leaving 7 bases between them. The germline V gene has CDR1 SEHNR and CDR2 FQNEAQ (reference sequence). CDR3 length equals 12 residues. The CDR3 sequence is CASSLGFGEQYF. In DNA form, the CDR3 reads TGTGCCAGCAGCTTAGGATTTGGCGAGCAGTACTTC. The whole variable domain, remainder taken from reference TRBV7-9 and TRBJ2-7, is DTGVSQNPRHKITKRGQNVTFRCDPISEHNRLYWYRQTLGQGPEFLTYFQNEAQLEKSRLLSDRFSAERPKGSFSTLEIQRTEQGDSAMYLCASSLGFGEQYFGPGTRLTVT.

In its sample, this clonotype was seen a few times. This chain links TRBV7-6 with TRBJ2-1, with D tentatively TRBD1 (5 bases). This CDR3 spans 13 amino acids. Trimming stripped 1 base from V and 9 bases from J, with 10 bases between. The germline CDR1 and CDR2 sequences are SGHVS and FNYEAQ. The CDR3 nucleotides are TGTGCCAGCAGCTTAGACCCCAGGGCTGAGCAGTTCTTC. Its translation is CASSLDPRAEQFF.

The chain joins TRBV10-3 to TRBJ1-5; D not resolved. There are 10 residues in the CDR3. Trimming shortened V by 11 bases and J by 6 bases, and 8 bases separated the two germline ends. The germline gives CDR1 ENHRY, CDR2 SYGVKD. The chain's CDR3 is CAAGGQPQHF. The CDR3 region has the DNA TGTGCCGCCGGAGGTCAGCCCCAGCATTTT.

The table lists this clonotype with many counts. V is TRBV20-1 and J is TRBJ2-2, with D possibly matching TRBD2 (6 bases). The CDR3 loop spans 15 amino acids. Germline loops: CDR1 DFQATT, CDR2 SNEGSKA (reference sequence). V was clipped by 0 bases and J by 6 bases, with 14 bases between them. DNA of the CDR3: TGCAGTGCTAGAGATTCGGGGGAGGAGGCCGGGGAGCTGTTTTTT. Its protein is CSARDSGEEAGELFF.

This clonotype appeared a few times. V usage is TRBV13 and J usage is TRBJ1-3; maybe TRBD1 (6 bases). This CDR3 spans 14 amino acids. Trimming removed 5 bases from V and 4 bases from J, with 12 bases in between. Germline CDR1 PRHDT, CDR2 FYEKMQ (reference sequence). CDR3 sequence: CASSRDTEGNTIYF. As DNA, the CDR3 is TGTGCCAGCAGCCGGGACACCGAGGGAAACACCATATATTTT.

The sample holds a few counts of this clonotype. The rearrangement uses TRBV6-6 and TRBJ1-6; tentative D call: TRBD1 (6 bases). V was pared by 1 base and J by 5 bases, with 12 bases between. Germline-derived CDR1 and CDR2 are MNHNY and SVGAGI (reference sequence). This CDR3 contains 16 residues. CDR3 in amino acids: CASSYLGQLDNSPLHF. CDR3 in DNA: TGTGCCAGCAGTTACTTAGGACAGCTAGATAATTCACCCCTCCACTTT.

V usage is TRBV7-9 and J usage is TRBJ2-7; 8 positions agree with TRBD1. Germline trimming cut 4 bases from V and 2 bases from J; bases unmatched to any gene: 4. The length of the CDR3 is 14 residues. Germline V CDR1 and CDR2: SEHNR, FQNEAQ (reference sequence). The CDR3 DNA sequence: TGTGCCAGCAGCTCAGGGGGCGAAACCTACGAGCAGTACTTC. Translated: CASSSGGETYEQYF.